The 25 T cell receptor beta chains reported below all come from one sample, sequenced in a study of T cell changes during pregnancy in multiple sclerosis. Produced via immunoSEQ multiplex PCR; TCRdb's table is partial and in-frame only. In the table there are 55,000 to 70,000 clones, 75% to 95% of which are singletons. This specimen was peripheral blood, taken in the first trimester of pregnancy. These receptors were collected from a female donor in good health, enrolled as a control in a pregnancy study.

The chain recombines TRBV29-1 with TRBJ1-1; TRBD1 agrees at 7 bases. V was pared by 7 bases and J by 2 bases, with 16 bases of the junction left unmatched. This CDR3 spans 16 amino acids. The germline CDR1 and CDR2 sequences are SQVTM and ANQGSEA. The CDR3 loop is CSANPRPGTANTEAFF. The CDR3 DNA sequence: TGCAGCGCTAATCCCCGCCCGGGGACAGCCAACACTGAAGCTTTCTTT.

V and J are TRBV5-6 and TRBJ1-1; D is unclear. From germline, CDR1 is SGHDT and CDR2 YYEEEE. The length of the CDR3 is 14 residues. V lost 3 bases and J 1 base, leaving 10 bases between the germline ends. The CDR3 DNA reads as TGTGCCAGCAGCTCCCCACAGCAGAACACTGAAGCTTTCTTT. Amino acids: CASSSPQQNTEAFF.

DNA of the CDR3: TGTGCCAGCACTACGCGGCAAACTGAAGCTTTCTTT. Amino acid sequence: CASTTRQTEAFF. The rearrangement joins TRBV2 to TRBJ1-1; D is undetermined. CDR3 length: 12 residues. V gave up 7 bases and J gave up 5 bases, with 11 bases separating them. Germline-derived CDR1 and CDR2 are SNHLY and FYNNEI.

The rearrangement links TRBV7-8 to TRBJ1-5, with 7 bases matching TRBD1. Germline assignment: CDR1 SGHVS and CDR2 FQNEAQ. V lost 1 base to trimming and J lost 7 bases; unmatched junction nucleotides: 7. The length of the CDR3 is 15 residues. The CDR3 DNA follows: TGTGCCAGCAGCTTAGATACAGGGGTTCGACAGCCCCAGCATTTT. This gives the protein CASSLDTGVRQPQHF.

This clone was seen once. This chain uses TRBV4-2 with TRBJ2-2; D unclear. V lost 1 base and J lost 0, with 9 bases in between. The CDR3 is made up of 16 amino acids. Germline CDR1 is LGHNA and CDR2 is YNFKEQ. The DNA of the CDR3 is TGTGCCAGCAGCCAAGCCTCGTTCGCGAACACCGGGGAGCTGTTTTTT. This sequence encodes CASSQASFANTGELFF.

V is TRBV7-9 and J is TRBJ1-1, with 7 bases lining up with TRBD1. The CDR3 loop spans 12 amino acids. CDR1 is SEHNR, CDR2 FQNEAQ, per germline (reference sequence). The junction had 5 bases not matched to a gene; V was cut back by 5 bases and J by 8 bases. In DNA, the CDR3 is TGTGCCAGCAGCCCGACAGGGATAGAAGCTTTCTTT. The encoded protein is CASSPTGIEAFF.

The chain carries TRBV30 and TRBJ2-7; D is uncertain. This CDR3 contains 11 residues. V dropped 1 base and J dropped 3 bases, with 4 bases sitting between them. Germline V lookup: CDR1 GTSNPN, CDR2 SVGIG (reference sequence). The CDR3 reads CAWSDYYEQYF. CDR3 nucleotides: TGTGCCTGGAGTGATTACTACGAGCAGTACTTC.

CDR3 protein: CASSLLREGYEQYF. In DNA form, the CDR3 reads TGTGCCAGCAGTTTATTACGGGAAGGCTACGAGCAGTACTTC. The rearrangement links TRBV28 to TRBJ2-7; D may be TRBD2 (5 bases). Germline loops: CDR1 MDHEN, CDR2 SYDVKM. The CDR3 spans 14 residues. V dropped 1 base and J dropped 3 bases, with 10 bases sitting between them.

CDR3 residues: CASCRLAGSTPYEQYF. The CDR3 nucleotides are TGTGCCAGCTGTCGGCTAGCGGGCTCGACCCCCTACGAGCAGTACTTC. The chain combines TRBV7-2 with TRBJ2-7; the match to TRBD2 covers 8 bases. The ends lost 8 bases at V and 2 bases at J; junction bases unmatched: 14. Germline V gives CDR1 SGHTA, CDR2 FQGNSA. The CDR3 is made up of 16 amino acids.

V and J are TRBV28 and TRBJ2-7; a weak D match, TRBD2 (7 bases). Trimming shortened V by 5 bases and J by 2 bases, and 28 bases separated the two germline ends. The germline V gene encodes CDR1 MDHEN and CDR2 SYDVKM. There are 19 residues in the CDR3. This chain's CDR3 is CASSHGPLGAGGSPYEQYF. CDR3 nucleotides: TGTGCCAGCAGTCATGGTCCCCTGGGGGCCGGCGGGAGTCCCTACGAGCAGTACTTC.

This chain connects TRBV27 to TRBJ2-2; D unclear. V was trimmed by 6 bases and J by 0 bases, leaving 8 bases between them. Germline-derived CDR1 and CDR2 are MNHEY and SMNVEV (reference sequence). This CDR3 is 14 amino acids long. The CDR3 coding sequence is TGTGCCAGCAGCTCGAGTCCGAACACCGGGGAGCTGTTTTTT. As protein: CASSSSPNTGELFF.

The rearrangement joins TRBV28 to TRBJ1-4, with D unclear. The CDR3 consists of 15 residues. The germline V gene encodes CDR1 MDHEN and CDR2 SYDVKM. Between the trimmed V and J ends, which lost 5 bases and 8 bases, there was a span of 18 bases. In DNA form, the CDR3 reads TGTGCCAGCAGTGCCACCGGGCCCAGCGGGGAAAAACTGTTTTTT. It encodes CASSATGPSGEKLFF.

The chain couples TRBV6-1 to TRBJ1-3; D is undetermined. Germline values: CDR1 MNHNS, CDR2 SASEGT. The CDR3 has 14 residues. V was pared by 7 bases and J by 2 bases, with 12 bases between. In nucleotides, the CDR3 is TGTGCCAGCATGGCAAGAACAGCTGGAAACACCATATATTTT. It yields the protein CASMARTAGNTIYF.

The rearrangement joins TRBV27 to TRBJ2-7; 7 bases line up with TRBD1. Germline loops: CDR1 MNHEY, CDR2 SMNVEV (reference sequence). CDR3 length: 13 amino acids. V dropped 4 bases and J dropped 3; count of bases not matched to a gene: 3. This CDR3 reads CASSWGQNYEQYF. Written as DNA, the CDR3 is TGTGCCAGCAGTTGGGGACAGAACTACGAGCAGTACTTC.

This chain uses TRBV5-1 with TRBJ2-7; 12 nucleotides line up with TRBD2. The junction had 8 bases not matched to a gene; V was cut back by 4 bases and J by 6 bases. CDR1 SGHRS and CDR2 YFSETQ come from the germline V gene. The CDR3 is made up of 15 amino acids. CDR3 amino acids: CASSPTGLAGSEQYF. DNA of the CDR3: TGCGCCAGCAGCCCGACCGGACTAGCGGGATCCGAGCAGTACTTC. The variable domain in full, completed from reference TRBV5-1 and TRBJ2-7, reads KAGVTQTPRYLIKTRGQQVTLSCSPISGHRSVSWYQQTPGQGLQFLFEYFSETQRNKGNFPGRFSGRQFSNSRSEMNVSTLELGDSALYLCASSPTGLAGSEQYFGPGTRLTVT.

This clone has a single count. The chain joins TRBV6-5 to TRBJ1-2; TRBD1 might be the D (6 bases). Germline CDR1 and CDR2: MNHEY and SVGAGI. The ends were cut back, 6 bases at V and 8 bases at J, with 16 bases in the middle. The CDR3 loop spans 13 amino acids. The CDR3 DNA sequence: TGTGCCAGCAGGAAACAGGGATTGGGAGGCTACACCTTC. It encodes CASRKQGLGGYTF.

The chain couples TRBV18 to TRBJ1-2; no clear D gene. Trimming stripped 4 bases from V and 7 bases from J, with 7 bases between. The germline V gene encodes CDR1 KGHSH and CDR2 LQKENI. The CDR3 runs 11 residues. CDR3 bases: TGTGCCAGCTCACTGGAGGGTGGCTACACCTTC. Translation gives CASSLEGGYTF.

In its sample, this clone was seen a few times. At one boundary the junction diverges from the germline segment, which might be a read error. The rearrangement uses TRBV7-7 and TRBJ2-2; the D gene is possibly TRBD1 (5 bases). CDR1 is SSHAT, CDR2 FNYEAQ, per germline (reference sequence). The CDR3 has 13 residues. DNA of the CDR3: TGTGCTAGCAGAGGCAGGGTGCCCGGGGAGCTGTTTTTT. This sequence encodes CASRGRVPGELFF.

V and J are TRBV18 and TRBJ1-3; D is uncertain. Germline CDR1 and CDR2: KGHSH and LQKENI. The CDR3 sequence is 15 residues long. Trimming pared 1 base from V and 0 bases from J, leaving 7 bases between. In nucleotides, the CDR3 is TGTGCCAGCTCACCACTGACACTCTCTGGAAACACCATATATTTT. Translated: CASSPLTLSGNTIYF.

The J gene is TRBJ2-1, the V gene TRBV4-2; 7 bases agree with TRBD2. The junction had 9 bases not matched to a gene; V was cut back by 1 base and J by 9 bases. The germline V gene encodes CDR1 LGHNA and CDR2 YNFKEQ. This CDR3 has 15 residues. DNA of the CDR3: TGTGCCAGCAGCCAAGCGTGGCGGGAGAATGCTGAGCAGTTCTTC. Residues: CASSQAWRENAEQFF.

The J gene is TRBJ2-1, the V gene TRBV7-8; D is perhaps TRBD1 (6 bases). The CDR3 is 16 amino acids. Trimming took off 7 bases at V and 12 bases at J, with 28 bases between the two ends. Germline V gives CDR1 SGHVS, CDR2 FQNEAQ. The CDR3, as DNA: TGTGCCAGCACCACCAGAGACAGGTTGCTTCCTCAAGTGCAGTTCTTC. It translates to CASTTRDRLLPQVQFF.

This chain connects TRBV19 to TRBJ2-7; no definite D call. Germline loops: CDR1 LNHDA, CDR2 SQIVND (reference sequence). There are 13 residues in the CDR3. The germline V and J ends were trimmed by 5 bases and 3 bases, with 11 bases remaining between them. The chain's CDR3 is CASSAVRFYEQYF. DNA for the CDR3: TGTGCCAGTAGTGCAGTCCGATTCTACGAGCAGTACTTC.

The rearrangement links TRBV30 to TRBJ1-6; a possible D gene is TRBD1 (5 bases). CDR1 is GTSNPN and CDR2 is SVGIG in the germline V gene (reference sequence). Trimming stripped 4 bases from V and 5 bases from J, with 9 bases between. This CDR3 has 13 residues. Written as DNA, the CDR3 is TGTGCCTGGAAGACAGCAGATAATTCACCCCTCCACTTT. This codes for CAWKTADNSPLHF. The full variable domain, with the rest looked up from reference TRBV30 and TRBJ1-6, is SQTIHQWPATLVQPVGSPLSLECTVEGTSNPNLYWYRQAAGRGLQLLFYSVGIGQISSEVPQNLSASRPQDRQFILSSKKLLLSDSGFYLCAWKTADNSPLHFGNGTRLTVT.

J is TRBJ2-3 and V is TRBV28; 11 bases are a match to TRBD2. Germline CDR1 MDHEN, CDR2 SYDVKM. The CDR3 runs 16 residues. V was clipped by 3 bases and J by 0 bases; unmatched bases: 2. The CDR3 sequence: CASSLGLAVSTDTQYF. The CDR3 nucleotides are TGTGCCAGCAGTTTGGGACTAGCGGTTAGCACAGATACGCAGTATTTT.

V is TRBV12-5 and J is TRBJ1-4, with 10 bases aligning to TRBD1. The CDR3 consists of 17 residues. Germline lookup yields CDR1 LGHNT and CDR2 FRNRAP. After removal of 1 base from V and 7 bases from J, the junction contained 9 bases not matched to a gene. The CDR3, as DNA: TGTGCTAGTGGTTTGGGACCCCCGGGACAGGGGATTGAAAAACTGTTTTTT. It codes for CASGLGPPGQGIEKLFF.